This TCR beta chain was identified in a study of cytomegalovirus exposure and HLA in healthy donors. The study, taken as a whole, reports: Some TCR beta chains (more than 150 of them) were listed as cytomegalovirus-associated.

A note on this clone: What it binds is not known.

V dropped 1 base and J dropped 6; count of bases not matched to a gene: 8. CDR3 length equals 15 residues. CDR1 SGHTS and CDR2 YDEGEE come from the germline V gene. Primers for the PCR totalled 60 Vbeta and 13 Jbeta. Measured with immunoSEQ multiplex PCR; TCRdb has only the in-frame clones, and not every one. Among fewer than 120,000 clones listed, roughly 80% were seen once. The rearrangement links TRBV5-8 to TRBJ2-7; 9 nucleotides match TRBD1. The TCR sequence derives from a man aged 25 to 45 in good health and CMV-seropositive. Specimen: PBMCs. In nucleotides, the CDR3 is TGTGCCAGCAGCTTGCCCCGGGACAGGGACGCCGAGCAGTACTTC. Protein: CASSLPRDRDAEQYF.